This entry concerns a single TCR beta chain. This clonotype was observed at least ten times. Its recognized antigen is unknown. No base qualities exist here, and no much larger clone lies one base off it. V sheds 3 bases and J sheds 6 bases, leaving 8 bases between their ends. CDR1 GTSNPN and CDR2 SVGIG were looked up in the germline V gene (reference sequence). The CDR3 spans 11 residues, from the cysteine through the phenylalanine. This entry keeps only the CDR3 DNA: 33 bases, framed from base 1. Ophthalmopathy patients had moderately to severely active disease, with a Clinical Activity Score of 3 or more, a NOSPECS grade of 4 or more, and a disease duration of less than 3 months. Patients with uncontrolled infections, other autoimmune diseases, pregnancy or lactation were excluded. Clinical symptoms, serum thyroxine and TRAb, thyroid ultrasound, and orbital computed tomography formed the basis for the diagnoses. PBMCs were separated from approximately 10 ml of fresh peripheral blood using Ficoll-Paque density gradient centrifugation. Total RNA was extracted using Trizol reagent, and RNA quality was assessed on an Agilent 2100 Bioanalyzer.

This record belongs to a study of T cells in Graves' hyperthyroidism and ophthalmopathy (dated by TCRdb to between 2017 and 2020). Concerning the study at large: Peripheral blood was sampled at the time of initial diagnosis, prior to any treatment. TCR V-J signatures able to tell the groups apart were searched for in a discovery cohort of 90 to 100 patients, of whom more than 40 had Graves' ophthalmopathy and about 60 had stable Graves' hyperthyroidism. Whether ophthalmopathy could be predicted prospectively was tested in an independent validation cohort made up of 18 to 20 hyperthyroidism patients plus 17 patients who later progressed to ophthalmopathy. For training and testing, the 100 or so patients in the discovery cohort were randomly divided in a 7:3 ratio. In six Graves' hyperthyroidism patients, the study also compared T-cell repertoires from thyroid tissue with T-cell repertoires from blood. After blood sampling, hyperthyroidism patients were treated with methimazole at a starting dose of 30 mg daily, and ophthalmopathy patients were treated with high-dose intravenous methylprednisolone. According to the paper, TCR Vbeta CDR3 sequencing was carried out on around 140 peripheral blood samples, which came from approximately 43 ophthalmopathy, 70 to 80 hyperthyroidism and roughly 17 progressor patients.

What the authors observed across the whole study: Most expanded thyroid clonotypes (frequency above 0.001) were also detected in blood, a finding suggesting that blood repertoires may reflect thyroid immune responses. No statistical method was used to fix the sample size in advance, and group allocation was not hidden from the investigators. In validation, the model predicted progression to ophthalmopathy with just under 71% sensitivity and approximately 74% specificity, a median of approximately 6.7 months before onset. A model built on a 13 V-J signature distinguished ophthalmopathy from stable hyperthyroidism, reaching around 90% sensitivity and about 81% specificity in cross-validation and 80%/75% in testing.

The TCR beta CDR3 regions were amplified from RNA transcripts. The first round of RT-PCR for the TCR CDR3 was performed with the HTBI primer set and the Qiagen OneStep RT-PCR kit. A second multiplex PCR round built the libraries, followed by size selection and purification. Sequencing of the libraries was done on an Illumina HiSeq2000 using paired-end 100 bp reads. The published analysis was carried out like this. Raw data were processed with SOAPnuke, discarding reads with adapters, uncalled bases, mean Phred below 15, or no exact constant-primer or identifier match. High-quality paired reads were merged using COPE v1.2.5, and each unique nucleotide sequence was defined as a clonotype. Clonotypes were aligned to IMGT TRBV, TRBD and TRBJ reference segments using MiTCR v1.1. Analysis was restricted to V-J combinations with a frequency above 0.0001, which covered over 98% of repertoires. The TCS score was defined as the ratio of F50 (clonal expansion) to E x V (chaos), calculated using BLOSUM62-based TCRdist between CDR3 peptides within each V-J. Welch's t-statistics and random forest reduced around 510 V-J features to fewer than 15, which were used in a naive Bayes classifier (R e1071). TCRdb passed the public sequencing reads through fastp at Q25 and MiXCR, retaining productive beta sequences. Every distinct CDR3 protein forms one entry, paired with its most common genes and DNA. These V and J calls are TCRdb output, not the study's own analysis. For this sample the table gives around 390,000 distinct CDR3 sequences, of which more than 14% were detected only once. Roughly 21% of the sample goes to the ten largest clones.

This sequence was found in a woman between 25 and 40 years old with Graves' ophthalmopathy. The chain employs TRBV30 and TRBJ1-1; no D segment can be confidently identified. The source material was blood. The nucleotides are TGTGCCTGGAGGGGTGGAGCTGAAGCTTTCTTT. Translated, it gives CAWRGGAEAFF.